Presented here are 10 T cell receptor beta chains from one specimen sequenced in a study of blood T cell repertoires in COVID-19. Repertoires were generated with immunoSEQ multiplex PCR, while TCRdb's copy carries only in-frame clones and drops some. The sample records 150,000 or so clones, 80% to 85% being singletons. The specimen was PBMCs or T cells enriched from blood (not recorded which). All receptors derive from a woman aged 45-65 years who had recovered from COVID-19.

The CDR3 spells CASSKMTESYYNEQFF. DNA for the CDR3: TGTGCCAGCAGTAAAATGACAGAGAGCTACTACAATGAGCAGTTCTTC. The V and J genes are TRBV28 and TRBJ2-1, with D perhaps matching TRBD1 (5 bases). The V and J ends lost 5 bases and 3 bases respectively, with 17 bases between them. The CDR3 is made up of 16 amino acids. The germline CDR1 and CDR2 sequences are MDHEN and SYDVKM.

The chain carries TRBV7-2 and TRBJ1-2; the D gene is possibly TRBD1 (6 bases). Germline-derived CDR1 and CDR2 are SGHTA and FQGNSA. The germline V and J ends were trimmed by 3 bases and 7 bases, with 21 bases remaining between them. The CDR3 extends over 16 amino acids. CDR3: CASSFSLRGPSGGYTF. The CDR3 region has the DNA TGTGCCAGCAGCTTTAGCCTCAGGGGACCATCCGGTGGCTACACCTTC.

This chain connects TRBV6-2 or TRBV6-3 to TRBJ2-3, with 7 bases fitting TRBD1. The CDR3 is 17 amino acids. With V trimmed by 0 bases and J by 1 base, 7 bases remained unmatched. CDR1 is MNHEY and CDR2 is SVGEGT in the germline V gene. The CDR3 DNA reads as TGTGCCAGCAGTTACTCGGGGACAGCGAGGGGCACAGATACGCAGTATTTT. Translated: CASSYSGTARGTDTQYF.

The chain has TRBV18 and TRBJ2-7; the match to TRBD1 covers 12 bases. V was clipped by 6 bases and J by 2 bases; unmatched bases: 5. Germline CDR1 KGHSH, CDR2 LQKENI. This CDR3 is 15 amino acids long. DNA of the CDR3: TGTGCCAGCTCCGCGGGACAGGGGGCGACCTACGAGCAGTACTTC. This sequence encodes CASSAGQGATYEQYF.

This clone has more than one count but fewer than ten. V gene TRBV29-1 combines with J gene TRBJ2-1, with D unresolved. This CDR3 comprises 13 residues. Trimming stripped 4 bases from V and 0 bases from J, with 7 bases between. Germline V CDR1 and CDR2: SQVTM, ANQGSEA. The CDR3 loop is CSVVRRSYNEQFF. The CDR3 DNA follows: TGCAGCGTTGTCCGTCGCTCCTACAATGAGCAGTTCTTC.

The chain carries TRBV11-2 and TRBJ2-7; 8 bases line up with TRBD2. Germline trimming cut 5 bases from V and 7 bases from J; bases unmatched to any gene: 10. The CDR3 sequence is 14 residues long. CDR1 SGHAT and CDR2 FQNNGV come from the germline V gene. CDR3 DNA sequence: TGTGCCAGCAGCGGCCGTAGCGGGATGGGTGAGCAGTACTTC. Encoded protein: CASSGRSGMGEQYF. Supplemented by reference TRBV11-2 and TRBJ2-7, the full variable domain reads EAGVAQSPRYKIIEKRQSVAFWCNPISGHATLYWYQQILGQGPKLLIQFQNNGVVDDSQLPKDRFSAERLKGVDSTLKIQPAKLEDSAVYLCASSGRSGMGEQYFGPGTRLTVT.

This clone was counted between two and nine times. The chain recombines TRBV19 with TRBJ2-6, with a possible D match to TRBD2 (6 bases). Germline assignment: CDR1 LNHDA and CDR2 SQIVND (reference sequence). The CDR3 spans 18 residues. V was trimmed by 3 bases and J by 2 bases, leaving 17 bases between them. CDR3 sequence (DNA): TGTGCCAGTAGTATGGGAGGCGGGATCAGGCCTGGGGCCAACGTCCTGACTTTC. This gives the protein CASSMGGGIRPGANVLTF. Combining the CDR3 with reference TRBV19 and TRBJ2-6 gives the whole variable domain DGGITQSPKYLFRKEGQNVTLSCEQNLNHDAMYWYRQDPGQGLRLIYYSQIVNDFQKGDIAEGYSVSREKKESFPLTVTSAQKNPTAFYLCASSMGGGIRPGANVLTFGAGSRLTVL.

The chain joins TRBV28 to TRBJ2-1; 7 nucleotides agree with TRBD2. V shed 6 bases and J 5 bases; nucleotides not matched to a gene: 4. Per germline, CDR1 MDHEN and CDR2 SYDVKM. This CDR3 is 13 amino acids long. CDR3 DNA: TGTGCCAGCAGCCTTGGGGGGGACAATGAGCAGTTCTTC. This encodes CASSLGGDNEQFF.

This clone was recorded only once. The chain recombines TRBV2 with TRBJ2-7; 9 positions agree with TRBD2. V was pared by 7 bases and J by 3 bases, with 10 bases of the junction left unmatched. Germline values: CDR1 SNHLY, CDR2 FYNNEI. The length of the CDR3 is 15 residues. CDR3 DNA sequence: TGTGCCAGCACTGCGGGACTAGCTACCATCTACGAGCAGTACTTC. Its translation: CASTAGLATIYEQYF.

The V and J genes are TRBV4-2 and TRBJ1-2; possible D gene TRBD1, 6 bases. V dropped 1 base and J dropped 4 bases, with 7 bases sitting between them. CDR3 length: 13 residues. CDR1 is LGHNA, CDR2 YNFKEQ, per germline. CDR3 bases: TGTGCCAGCAGCCAAGGCAGGGGCTATGGCTACACCTTC. It is translated as CASSQGRGYGYTF.